The sequence of this T cell receptor (beta chain) was determined in a study of PD-L1 blockade in urothelial cancer. The overall study: In the patient group, about 90% of the roughly 29 were males with bladder-origin urothelial cancer. Of prior chemotherapy regimens, patients had received between 0 and 3. Researchers looked at the blood 3 weeks (second dose) and 6 weeks after treatment began.

A total of 1 to 8 samples per patient were collected pretreatment and on-treatment. Method: immunoSEQ multiplex PCR; TCRdb's copy keeps in-frame clones and lacks some. The sample records 56,000 or so clones, more than 70% being singletons. The receptor comes from a middle-aged man with urothelial cancer. Specimen: PBMCs, collected around atezolizumab (anti-PD-L1) treatment.

Here the CDR3 reads CASTAGLGPTDTQYF. The CDR3 bases are TGTGCCAGTACCGCGGGACTAGGCCCCACAGATACGCAGTATTTT. The chain links TRBV19 to TRBJ2-3, with TRBD2 matching over 8 bases. The CDR3 has 15 residues. CDR1 is LNHDA, CDR2 SQIVND, per germline (reference sequence). With V trimmed by 7 bases and J by 2 bases, 8 bases remained unmatched. Full variable domain (missing parts from reference TRBV19 and TRBJ2-3): DGGITQSPKYLFRKEGQNVTLSCEQNLNHDAMYWYRQDPGQGLRLIYYSQIVNDFQKGDIAEGYSVSREKKESFPLTVTSAQKNPTAFYLCASTAGLGPTDTQYFGPGTRLTVL.